Below are 23 T cell receptor beta chains sequenced from a single sample in a study of T cells in Graves' hyperthyroidism and ophthalmopathy. It was RNA transcripts that yielded the amplified TCR beta CDR3 regions. An initial round of RT-PCR targeting the TCR CDR3 relied on the HTBI primer set. In TCRdb, the multiplex PCR reads were re-called with MiXCR into one record per CDR3 protein. The data show almost 500,000 distinct CDR3 sequences, with about 22% seen just once and around 54% held by the top ten. Sequencing was done on a sample of blood. These receptors originate from a woman aged 70-85 years with Graves' ophthalmopathy.

This clonotype occurred a few times. The chain links TRBV27 to TRBJ1-6; D is perhaps TRBD1 (6 bases). The ends were cut back, 0 bases at V and 7 bases at J, with 10 bases in the middle. CDR1 is MNHEY and CDR2 is SMNVEV in the germline V gene (reference sequence). This CDR3 is 15 amino acids long. CDR3 DNA: TGTGCCAGCAGTTTATCGAACAGGGAGAATTCACCCCTCCACTTT. As protein: CASSLSNRENSPLHF.

This clonotype was found many times. The rearrangement uses TRBV20-1 and TRBJ2-7; D might be TRBD1 or TRBD2, each matching 5 bases. This CDR3 comprises 12 residues. The V end was cut by 0 bases, the J end by 8 bases, with 11 bases between. CDR1 is DFQATT, CDR2 SNEGSKA, per germline (reference sequence). The CDR3, as DNA: TGCAGTGCTAGAGATGGGACCAGGCAGCAGTACTTC. Translation: CSARDGTRQQYF.

Ten or more counts support this clonotype. V and J are TRBV12-3 or TRBV12-4 and TRBJ2-7; TRBD2 matches 9 bases. The J segment lost 6 bases and the V segment lost 8 bases, leaving 8 bases of the junction unmatched. This CDR3 is built from 13 residues. This chain's CDR3 is CASGPPSGTEQYF. The CDR3 nucleotides read TGTGCCAGCGGGCCTCCTAGCGGGACCGAGCAGTACTTC.

The rearrangement links TRBV5-1 to TRBJ1-1; no reliable D call. This CDR3 comprises 16 residues. Germline CDR1 is SGHRS and CDR2 is YFSETQ. V dropped 2 bases and J dropped 1 base, with 15 bases sitting between them. The chain's CDR3 is CASSFLTGESNTEAFF. CDR3 nucleotides: TGCGCCAGCAGCTTTTTAACGGGAGAGTCGAACACTGAAGCTTTCTTT.

This clonotype was observed at least ten times. The chain couples TRBV27 to TRBJ1-6, with unresolved D. Germline assignment: CDR1 MNHEY and CDR2 SMNVEV (reference sequence). The CDR3 is made up of 12 amino acids. V shed 3 bases and J shed 10 bases, with 7 bases lying between them. The CDR3 bases are TGTGCCAGCAGTTTTCCACAGTCACCCCTCCACTTT. Translating it yields CASSFPQSPLHF.

The rearrangement uses TRBV6-4 and TRBJ1-5; 7 bases match TRBD1. Trimming removed 7 bases from V and 5 bases from J; junction bases left unmatched: 14. This CDR3 contains 16 residues. Per germline, CDR1 MRHNA and CDR2 SNTAGT. CDR3 in amino acids: CASNQVRGRLYQPQHF. The CDR3 bases are TGTGCCAGCAATCAAGTAAGGGGGCGCCTCTATCAGCCCCAGCATTTT.

In this sample, this clonotype turned up many times. The J gene is TRBJ2-1, the V gene TRBV7-2; D might be TRBD1 (5 bases). V lost 2 bases to trimming and J lost 5 bases, with 13 bases between them. The germline V gene encodes CDR1 SGHTA and CDR2 FQGNSA. CDR3 length equals 15 residues. The CDR3 coding sequence is TGTGCCAGCAGCTTAAGGGGAAGCCCTGACAATGAGCAGTTCTTC. Its protein is CASSLRGSPDNEQFF. The full variable domain, completed using reference TRBV7-2 and TRBJ2-1, is GAGVSQSPSNKVTEKGKDVELRCDPISGHTALYWYRQSLGQGLEFLIYFQGNSAPDKSGLPSDRFSAERTGGSVSTLTIQRTQQEDSAVYLCASSLRGSPDNEQFFGPGTRLTVL.

The sample holds a few counts of this clonotype. DNA for the CDR3: TGTGCCAGCAGTCTTTCCAGCGGGACAGGGATTTCACCCCTCCACTTT. It codes for CASSLSSGTGISPLHF. J is TRBJ1-6 and V is TRBV6-2 or TRBV6-3; 9 bases align to TRBD1. V shed 5 bases, J shed 9 bases, and the junction held 11 bases outside the gene matches. Looked up from germline, CDR1 is MNHEY and CDR2 is SVGEGT. This CDR3 comprises 16 residues.

This clonotype appeared a few times. V gene TRBV12-3 or TRBV12-4 combines with J gene TRBJ1-1; D might be TRBD1 (6 bases). Trimming removed 3 bases at V and 3 bases at J, with 17 bases between. CDR3 length: 16 residues. The CDR3 reads CASSFARTARDTEAFF. The CDR3 DNA reads TGTGCCAGCAGTTTTGCGCGGACAGCAAGGGACACTGAAGCTTTCTTT.

This clonotype occurred many times. The rearrangement joins TRBV5-1 to TRBJ2-5; D is perhaps TRBD1 (5 bases). V was pared by 5 bases and J by 5 bases, with 16 bases between. This CDR3 contains 14 residues. Germline V gene sequence: CDR1 SGHRS, CDR2 YFSETQ. The CDR3 nucleotides are TGCGCCAGCAGACTCTCGGGCCGACAGGAGACCCAGTACTTC. Protein product: CASRLSGRQETQYF.

The V call is TRBV27, the J call TRBJ2-7, with 9 bases identical to TRBD2. Germline CDR1 and CDR2: MNHEY and SMNVEV (reference sequence). V gave up 4 bases and J gave up 5 bases; unmatched junction bases: 9. This CDR3 comprises 15 residues. Here the CDR3 reads CASSSLLAGINEQYF. CDR3 nucleotide sequence: TGTGCCAGCAGTTCCCTCCTAGCGGGAATAAACGAGCAGTACTTC.

The chain links TRBV18 to TRBJ2-7; 10 positions match TRBD2. The CDR3 has 17 amino acids. The trim removed 3 bases at V and 6 bases at J, leaving 14 bases unmatched. Germline CDR1 and CDR2: KGHSH and LQKENI. This CDR3 is CASSPSLAGAVPSEQYF. CDR3 DNA: TGTGCCAGCTCACCGTCCCTAGCGGGAGCGGTACCGAGCGAGCAGTACTTC. Drawing the rest from reference TRBV18 and TRBJ2-7, the complete variable domain is NAGVMQNPRHLVRRRGQEARLRCSPMKGHSHVYWYRQLPEEGLKFMVYLQKENIIDESGMPKERFSAEFPKEGPSILRIQQVVRGDSAAYFCASSPSLAGAVPSEQYFGPGTRLTVT.

The chain couples TRBV5-1 to TRBJ1-1; 8 bases align to TRBD1. From germline, CDR1 is SGHRS and CDR2 YFSETQ. The CDR3 loop spans 15 amino acids. Unmatched junction bases numbered 7, after V lost 1 base and J lost 5 bases. The CDR3: CASSLQPGQVTEAFF. The CDR3 bases are TGCGCCAGCAGCTTGCAACCGGGACAGGTAACTGAAGCTTTCTTT.

The V gene is TRBV10-1, the J gene TRBJ1-1, with D uncertain. The germline CDR1 and CDR2 sequences are WNHNN and SYGVQD (reference sequence). The V gene lost 8 bases and the J gene lost 0 bases, with 13 bases spanning the gap. This CDR3 is built from 14 residues. The CDR3 DNA reads as TGCGCCAGCGCTATGAGTTCCATGAACACTGAAGCTTTCTTT. It is translated as CASAMSSMNTEAFF.

This chain joins TRBV7-9 and TRBJ2-7, with TRBD1 identical over 7 bases. Per the germline V gene, CDR1 is SEHNR and CDR2 is FQNEAQ (reference sequence). V lost 0 bases to trimming and J lost 0 bases; unmatched junction nucleotides: 11. This CDR3 contains 18 residues. This chain's CDR3 is CASSLAGVTGQYSYEQYF. The DNA of the CDR3 is TGTGCCAGCAGCTTAGCAGGGGTGACAGGGCAGTACTCCTACGAGCAGTACTTC.

The chain combines TRBV2 with TRBJ2-5, with D hard to call. In germline, CDR1 is SNHLY, CDR2 FYNNEI. This CDR3 spans 14 amino acids. V lost 0 bases and J 0 bases, leaving 5 bases between the germline ends. This CDR3 is CASSEASYQETQYF. The DNA for the CDR3 is TGTGCCAGCAGTGAAGCCTCATACCAAGAGACCCAGTACTTC.

The chain is built from TRBV10-3 and TRBJ2-2, with 7 bases matching TRBD1. The CDR3 has 12 amino acids. V dropped 6 bases and J dropped 7; count of bases not matched to a gene: 2. Looked up from germline, CDR1 is ENHRY and CDR2 is SYGVKD. The CDR3 sequence is CAIRQGNGELFF. The DNA of the CDR3 is TGTGCCATCAGACAGGGGAACGGGGAGCTGTTTTTT.

This clonotype showed up just once. The V gene is TRBV3-1, the J gene TRBJ2-1, with D possibly being TRBD1 (6 bases). With the DNA end fitting TRBJ2-7 better, the J assignment may be wrong. CDR1 and CDR2 (germline): LGHDT, YNNKEL (reference sequence). This CDR3 has 11 amino acids. CDR3 DNA sequence: TGTGCCAGCAGCTCAGGACAGGAGCAGTACTTC. Encoded protein: CASSSGQEQYF.

This clonotype was seen ten or more times. The chain employs TRBV2 and TRBJ2-1, with D possibly matching TRBD1 (6 bases). CDR1 is SNHLY and CDR2 is FYNNEI in the germline V gene. The CDR3 has 14 residues. Trimming took 4 bases from V and 2 from J, leaving 9 bases between them. CDR3 in DNA: TGTGCCAGCAGTGGGACAGATCCCTACAATGAGCAGTTCTTC. Protein sequence: CASSGTDPYNEQFF.

This clonotype was counted a few times. This chain links TRBV6-6 with TRBJ2-1, with 8 bases lining up with TRBD1. Germline values: CDR1 MNHNY, CDR2 SVGAGI (reference sequence). This CDR3 spans 14 amino acids. V trimming: 0 bases; J trimming: 5 bases; junction bases outside the gene matches: 0. The CDR3: CASSYSTGDNEQFF. CDR3 DNA sequence: TGTGCCAGCAGTTACTCGACAGGGGACAATGAGCAGTTCTTC.

The chain has TRBV5-6 and TRBJ1-5, with 8 bases fitting TRBD1. From germline, CDR1 is SGHDT and CDR2 YYEEEE. After removal of 4 bases from V and 3 bases from J, the junction contained 9 bases not matched to a gene. The CDR3 is 16 residues long. The CDR3 nucleotides read TGTGCCAGCAGCAAGTCGGGACAGGCGATCAATCAGCCCCAGCATTTT. Residues: CASSKSGQAINQPQHF.

The sample holds many counts of this clonotype. The chain combines TRBV28 with TRBJ2-5, with D possibly being TRBD1 or TRBD2 (5 bases each). The CDR3 is 14 residues long. The V gene's germline CDR1 is MDHEN and CDR2 SYDVKM. The ends were cut back, 4 bases at V and 3 bases at J, with 12 bases in the middle. The DNA of the CDR3 is TGTGCCAGCAGTTGGGGGAGATGGGAAGAGACCCAGTACTTC. Protein product: CASSWGRWEETQYF.

The J gene is TRBJ2-3, the V gene TRBV10-3; 8 nucleotides align to TRBD1. The CDR3 extends over 14 amino acids. In germline, CDR1 is ENHRY, CDR2 SYGVKD. J lost 11 bases, V lost 2 bases, and 9 bases had no gene match. CDR3 sequence (DNA): TGTGCCATCAGTGAGCCCGCAACAGGGGGAGAGCAGTATTTT. As protein: CAISEPATGGEQYF.